These 17 T cell receptor beta chains came from one sample sequenced in a study of CD4 and CD8 cells across lung adenocarcinoma regions (dated by TCRdb to between 2017 and 2018). Library preparation used PCR. Sequencing was carried out with a HiSeq X Ten. Using fastp at Q25 and MiXCR, TCRdb reprocessed the public reads and kept productive beta chains. Merged by CDR3 protein, the rows form single entries marked with the most common genes and DNA. This sample holds roughly 16,000 distinct CDR3 sequences; roughly three fifths were observed only once. Of the sample, about 31% is held by the ten largest clones. The specimen was CD8+ T cells from the center of a lung tumor. The cell subset or site label of this sample denotes: tumor center region. The origin of the receptors is a female donor with lung adenocarcinoma. The CD4 and CD8 labels of this study may be unreliable.

This clonotype was observed at least ten times. The chain links TRBV12-3 or TRBV12-4 to TRBJ2-2; a possible D gene is TRBD1 (6 bases). The V gene lost 2 bases and the J gene lost 0 bases, with 13 bases spanning the gap. This CDR3 has 17 residues. The CDR3 DNA is TGTGCCAGCAGTTTATGGACAGCCGGGACGAACACCGGGGAGCTGTTTTTT. This sequence encodes CASSLWTAGTNTGELFF.

This clonotype was picked up many times. The rearrangement uses TRBV6-1 and TRBJ2-1; D uncertain. The DNA end favors TRBJ2-5, so the J call may be wrong. CDR1 is MNHNS, CDR2 SASEGT, per germline. The CDR3 is 15 amino acids. The CDR3 protein is CASGVGLEARETQYF. Written as DNA, the CDR3 is TGTGCCAGTGGAGTGGGCCTAGAGGCGCGAGAGACCCAGTACTTC.

The CDR3 spells CSVYGQGGEKLFF. The CDR3 region has the DNA TGCAGCGTTTACGGACAGGGTGGGGAAAAACTGTTTTTT. V gene TRBV29-1 combines with J gene TRBJ1-4, with 8 bases matching TRBD1. The CDR3 sequence is 13 residues long. Germline CDR1 reads SQVTM; CDR2 reads ANQGSEA. V trimming: 5 bases; J trimming: 8 bases; junction bases outside the gene matches: 7.

V usage is TRBV4-1 and J usage is TRBJ2-4, with TRBD2 as a possible D gene (7 bases). The CDR3 extends over 18 amino acids. The V gene lost 1 base and the J gene lost 13 bases, with 29 bases spanning the gap. Germline lookup yields CDR1 MGHRA and CDR2 YSYEKL. CDR3 in DNA: TGCGCCAGCAGCCAAGCAGACGGGGGGCTGGGAGCCACAGATACGCAGTACTTC. Translation gives CASSQADGGLGATDTQYF.

The table lists this clonotype with many counts. CDR3 nucleotides: TGTGCCAGCCGAACAGGGGCGAGTGGCTACACCTTC. Residues: CASRTGASGYTF. The chain carries TRBV6-1 and TRBJ1-2, with 7 bases matching TRBD1. Germline V CDR1 and CDR2: MNHNS, SASEGT. The trim removed 8 bases at V and 7 bases at J, leaving 7 bases unmatched. The CDR3 extends over 12 amino acids.

The table lists this clonotype with many counts. This chain links TRBV9 with TRBJ1-1; perhaps TRBD1 as D (6 bases). This CDR3 is built from 17 residues. Per the germline V gene, CDR1 is SGDLS and CDR2 is YYNGEE. The V gene lost 0 bases and the J gene lost 1 base, with 16 bases spanning the gap. The CDR3 DNA is TGTGCCAGCAGCGTAGCTGGACAGCGAGAGGGGAACACTGAAGCTTTCTTT. Translated, it gives CASSVAGQREGNTEAFF.

The CDR3 bases are TGCGCCAGCAACGCGGAAAGAGCGGGCGTCTACGAGCAGTACTTC. Amino acids: CASNAERAGVYEQYF. V is TRBV10-1 and J is TRBJ2-7; tentative D call: TRBD2 (6 bases). Between the trimmed V and J ends, which lost 7 bases and 3 bases, there was a span of 19 bases. Germline V gene sequence: CDR1 WNHNN, CDR2 SYGVQD (reference sequence). The CDR3 is 15 residues long.

This clonotype was found many times. This chain joins TRBV4-1 and TRBJ2-5; D is uncertain. The CDR3 loop spans 12 amino acids. Germline CDR1 and CDR2: MGHRA and YSYEKL. V lost 0 bases and J lost 2, with 1 base in between. The CDR3 protein is CASSQEQETQYF. The CDR3, as DNA: TGCGCCAGCAGCCAAGAGCAAGAGACCCAGTACTTC.

The table lists this clonotype with a count of one. The chain uses TRBV10-3 and TRBJ2-4; 8 nucleotides line up with TRBD2. The CDR3 sequence is 15 residues long. CDR1 ENHRY and CDR2 SYGVKD come from the germline V gene. The CDR3 reads CGRGPGGGAKNTQYF. CDR3 nucleotides: TGTGGCCGCGGTCCGGGGGGGGGAGCCAAAAATACGCAGTACTTC.

Ten or more counts support this clonotype. The rearrangement joins TRBV4-1 to TRBJ2-5, with 7 nucleotides matching TRBD1. The J call may be faulty, since TRBJ2-7 better matches the DNA end. This CDR3 has 16 amino acids. The germline CDR1 and CDR2 sequences are MGHRA and YSYEKL. The CDR3 is CASSQLIVQGAYEQYF. Written as DNA, the CDR3 is TGCGCCAGCAGCCAACTCATCGTTCAGGGGGCCTACGAGCAGTACTTC.

This clonotype was seen repeatedly, ten times or more. The chain uses TRBV6-1 and TRBJ2-2; weak D call: TRBD1 (5 bases). The CDR3 has 16 amino acids. Trimming pared 5 bases from V and 0 bases from J, leaving 13 bases between. Per the germline V gene, CDR1 is MNHNS and CDR2 is SASEGT. CDR3 bases: TGTGCCAGCAGTCGACAGAGACCCGCGAACACCGGGGAGCTGTTTTTT. Protein sequence: CASSRQRPANTGELFF.

To note about this clonotype: One end of the junction varies from germline; a read error may be responsible. V usage is TRBV6-8 and J usage is TRBJ2-3, with a tentative D call TRBD1 (5 bases). The CDR3 extends over 12 amino acids. CDR1 and CDR2 (germline): MNHGY, SAAAGT. Here the CDR3 DNA reads TGTGCCAGCAGCCGTGGGGCAGATACCCAGTACTTT. It encodes CASSRGADTQYF.

The CDR3 coding sequence is TGTGCCACGGGCCTGTGGGACAAAGATACTCAGTACTTC. It is translated as CATGLWDKDTQYF. The V gene is TRBV10-3, the J gene TRBJ2-4, with a weak D call TRBD1 (6 bases). The length of the CDR3 is 13 residues. Trimming stripped 10 bases from V and 12 bases from J, with 22 bases between. The germline CDR1 and CDR2 sequences are ENHRY and SYGVKD.

This clonotype has a count of ten or more. The chain recombines TRBV6-1 with TRBJ1-1; D call uncertain. CDR3 length: 15 residues. Trimming left V 3 bases short and J 0 bases short, with 11 bases between. CDR1 is MNHNS, CDR2 SASEGT, per germline. CDR3 coding DNA: TGTGCCAGCAGTGAGGACCGAAGCCTGAACACTGAAGCTTTCTTT. It translates to CASSEDRSLNTEAFF.

This clonotype was counted a few times. V is TRBV6-1 and J is TRBJ2-3, with 7 bases matching TRBD2. Trimming removed 5 bases from V and 4 bases from J; junction bases left unmatched: 6. Germline assignment: CDR1 MNHNS and CDR2 SASEGT. The length of the CDR3 is 14 residues. The CDR3: CASSPSGAPDTQYF. CDR3 nucleotides: TGTGCCAGCAGTCCCAGCGGGGCCCCAGATACGCAGTATTTT.

This clonotype has at least ten counts. The chain combines TRBV4-1 with TRBJ2-6; no definite D call. V was trimmed by 2 bases and J by 0 bases, leaving 5 bases between them. The CDR3 consists of 15 residues. Germline values: CDR1 MGHRA, CDR2 YSYEKL. CDR3 sequence reads: CASSQPDSGANVLTF. CDR3 bases: TGCGCCAGCAGCCAACCGGACTCTGGGGCCAACGTCCTGACTTTC.

J is TRBJ1-1 and V is TRBV4-1, with D unresolved. Per the germline V gene, CDR1 is MGHRA and CDR2 is YSYEKL. This CDR3 has 13 amino acids. V was trimmed by 3 bases and J by 4 bases, leaving 9 bases between them. The DNA of the CDR3 is TGCGCCAGCAGCCATTCAGTAGGCACTGAAGCTTTCTTT. Amino acids: CASSHSVGTEAFF.